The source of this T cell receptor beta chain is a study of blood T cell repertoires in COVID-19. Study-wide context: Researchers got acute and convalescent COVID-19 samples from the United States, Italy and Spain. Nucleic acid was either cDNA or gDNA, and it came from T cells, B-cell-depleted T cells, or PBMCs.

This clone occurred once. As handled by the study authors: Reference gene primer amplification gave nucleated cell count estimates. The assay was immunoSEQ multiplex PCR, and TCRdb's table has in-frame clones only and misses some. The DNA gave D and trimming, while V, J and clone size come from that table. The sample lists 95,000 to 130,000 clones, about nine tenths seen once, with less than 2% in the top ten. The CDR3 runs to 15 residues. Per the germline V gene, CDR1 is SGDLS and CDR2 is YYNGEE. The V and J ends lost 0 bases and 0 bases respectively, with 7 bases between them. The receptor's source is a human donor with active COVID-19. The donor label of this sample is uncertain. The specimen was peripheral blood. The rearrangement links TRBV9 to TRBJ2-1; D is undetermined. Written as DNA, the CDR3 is TGTGCCAGCAGCGTAGACTCGAGCTCCTACAATGAGCAGTTCTTC. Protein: CASSVDSSSYNEQFF.